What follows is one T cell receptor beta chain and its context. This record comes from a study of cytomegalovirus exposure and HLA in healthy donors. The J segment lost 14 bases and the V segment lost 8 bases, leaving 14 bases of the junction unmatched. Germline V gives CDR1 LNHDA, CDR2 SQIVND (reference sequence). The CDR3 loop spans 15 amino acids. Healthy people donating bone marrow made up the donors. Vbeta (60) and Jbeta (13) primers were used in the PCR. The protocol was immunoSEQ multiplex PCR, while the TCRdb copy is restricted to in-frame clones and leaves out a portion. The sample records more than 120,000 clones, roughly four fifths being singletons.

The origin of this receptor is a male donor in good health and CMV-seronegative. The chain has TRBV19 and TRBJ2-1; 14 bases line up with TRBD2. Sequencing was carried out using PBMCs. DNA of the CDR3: TGTGCCAGTGATGGGACTAGCGGGAGTGGGGGTTCGAAGTTCTTC. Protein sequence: CASDGTSGSGGSKFF.